Presented here are 31 T cell receptor beta chains from one specimen sequenced in a study of OX40 agonist ivuxolimab in advanced cancers. Sequenced by immunoSEQ multiplex PCR; TCRdb stores in-frame clones only, minus some. Here the sample spans about 60,000 clones, approximately 86% being singletons. The sequencing here drew on CD4+ or CD8+ T cells sorted from blood, taken in a trial of the OX40 agonist ivuxolimab. The origin of the receptors is an adult with an advanced solid tumor such as melanoma, head and neck, liver or kidney cancer.

J is TRBJ1-3 and V is TRBV10-2; D perhaps matches TRBD1 (5 bases). CDR3 length: 16 amino acids. Germline CDR1 WSHSY, CDR2 SAAADI. V lost 7 bases and J lost 6, with 22 bases in between. The CDR3 loop is CASMGPGEGKANTIYF. CDR3 coding DNA: TGCGCCAGCATGGGACCTGGGGAAGGGAAGGCAAACACCATATATTTT.

The chain recombines TRBV9 with TRBJ1-5; D not certain. The germline CDR1 and CDR2 sequences are SGDLS and YYNGEE. This CDR3 has 14 residues. V was trimmed by 0 bases and J by 5 bases, leaving 9 bases between them. This chain's CDR3 is CASSVEQTDQPQHF. For the CDR3, the DNA is TGTGCCAGCAGCGTAGAACAGACTGATCAGCCCCAGCATTTT.

The chain carries TRBV10-2 and TRBJ2-2; 9 bases map to TRBD2. V lost 6 bases and J lost 5; bases outside the gene matches: 10. Germline assignment: CDR1 WSHSY and CDR2 SAAADI. This CDR3 is 16 amino acids long. CDR3 DNA sequence: TGCGCCAGCAGATCTGGGGGACTAGCAAGGACCGGGGAGCTGTTTTTT. Translation gives CASRSGGLARTGELFF.

The genes are TRBV4-2 and TRBJ2-1; 8 bases fit TRBD2. CDR1 and CDR2 (germline): LGHNA, YNFKEQ. After removal of 0 bases from V and 5 bases from J, the junction contained 6 bases not matched to a gene. This CDR3 is built from 16 residues. CDR3 sequence reads: CASSQDQAGGNNEQFF. CDR3 coding DNA: TGTGCCAGCAGCCAAGATCAGGCGGGAGGAAACAATGAGCAGTTCTTC.

The V call is TRBV6-5, the J call TRBJ1-2, with a possible D match to TRBD1 (6 bases). Germline V gene lookup returns CDR1 MNHEY and CDR2 SVGAGI. The CDR3 covers 12 residues. Trimming removed 1 base from V and 8 bases from J, with 8 bases in between. This chain's CDR3 is CASSYFGGGYTF. The CDR3 nucleotides read TGTGCCAGCAGTTACTTCGGGGGCGGCTACACCTTC.

The V call is TRBV19, the J call TRBJ1-5; D uncertain. V gave up 3 bases and J gave up 7 bases, with 19 bases separating them. Germline-derived CDR1 and CDR2 are LNHDA and SQIVND (reference sequence). The length of the CDR3 is 16 residues. The CDR3 DNA reads as TGTGCCAGTAGTATTAAGGGTCGGGCAGGCGGGCAGCCCCAGCATTTT. It encodes CASSIKGRAGGQPQHF. The full variable domain, its missing parts supplied by reference TRBV19 and TRBJ1-5, is DGGITQSPKYLFRKEGQNVTLSCEQNLNHDAMYWYRQDPGQGLRLIYYSQIVNDFQKGDIAEGYSVSREKKESFPLTVTSAQKNPTAFYLCASSIKGRAGGQPQHFGDGTRLSIL.

The chain uses TRBV19 and TRBJ1-2; 7 bases agree with TRBD1. Germline lookup yields CDR1 LNHDA and CDR2 SQIVND (reference sequence). Unmatched junction bases numbered 5, after V lost 4 bases and J lost 6 bases. This CDR3 region has 13 residues. CDR3: CASSSGQGDGYTF. The DNA for the CDR3 is TGTGCCAGTAGTAGTGGGCAGGGGGATGGCTACACCTTC.

Of note for this clone: One junction end does not reproduce the germline sequence, and a read error may be involved. The V gene is TRBV6-1, the J gene TRBJ1-3, with D unresolved. This CDR3 contains 11 residues. CDR1 and CDR2 from the germline V gene are MNHNS and SASEGT. Here the CDR3 DNA reads TGTGCCAGCCTTGCCGGAAACACCAGATATTTT. It specifies CASLAGNTRYF.

This chain uses TRBV25-1 with TRBJ1-4; no reliable D call. Germline values: CDR1 MGHDK, CDR2 SYGVNS. The CDR3 consists of 13 residues. V was shortened by 8 bases and J by 0 bases, with 7 bases between the two germline ends. CDR3 nucleotide sequence: TGTGCCAGCTCGTGGGCAACTAATGAAAAACTGTTTTTT. This sequence encodes CASSWATNEKLFF.

The chain employs TRBV9 and TRBJ2-2; perhaps D is TRBD1 or TRBD2 (5 bases each). CDR1 and CDR2 (germline): SGDLS, YYNGEE. Trimming stripped 5 bases from V and 3 bases from J, with 11 bases between. CDR3 length equals 14 residues. The CDR3 DNA follows: TGTGCCAGCAGGCTACAGGACTACACCGGGGAGCTGTTTTTT. Amino acid sequence: CASRLQDYTGELFF.

J is TRBJ1-1 and V is TRBV5-5; no firm D call. Germline V lookup: CDR1 SGHKS, CDR2 YYEKEE (reference sequence). The CDR3 has 13 amino acids. V shed 0 bases and J shed 1 base, with 4 bases lying between them. CDR3 in DNA: TGTGCCAGCAGCTTGGGGCCGAACACTGAAGCTTTCTTT. It encodes CASSLGPNTEAFF. The variable domain in full, completed from reference TRBV5-5 and TRBJ1-1, reads DAGVTQSPTHLIKTRGQQVTLRCSPISGHKSVSWYQQVLGQGPQFIFQYYEKEERGRGNFPDRFSARQFPNYSSELNVNALLLGDSALYLCASSLGPNTEAFFGQGTRLTVV.

The genes are TRBV5-1 and TRBJ2-5; 10 bases align to TRBD1. Trimming took 4 bases from V and 2 from J; bases not matched to a gene: 5. CDR1 is SGHRS and CDR2 is YFSETQ in the germline V gene. The CDR3 covers 15 residues. CDR3 sequence (DNA): TGCGCCAGCAGCGGCGGACAGGGGGAGCAAGAGACCCAGTACTTC. Translated, it gives CASSGGQGEQETQYF.

V gene TRBV7-9 combines with J gene TRBJ1-2; maybe TRBD1 (5 bases). V was cut by 5 bases and J by 5 bases, with 12 bases left in between. The germline gives CDR1 SEHNR, CDR2 FQNEAQ (reference sequence). This CDR3 has 13 residues. CDR3: CASSPGGQYGYTF. As DNA, the CDR3 is TGTGCCAGCAGCCCCGGGGGTCAATATGGCTACACCTTC.

This clone was seen only once. The DNA for the CDR3 is TGTGCCAGCAGCGAAGGACGGACAGATACGCAGTATTTT. Translating it yields CASSEGRTDTQYF. The V gene is TRBV28, the J gene TRBJ2-3; D remains unclear. The CDR3 contains 13 residues. Trimming pared 6 bases from V and 3 bases from J, leaving 10 bases between. Germline V gene sequence: CDR1 MDHEN, CDR2 SYDVKM.

The CDR3 is CASSQEAPGEQFF. DNA for the CDR3: TGCGCCAGCAGCCAAGAGGCTCCAGGGGAGCAGTTCTTC. The V and J genes are TRBV4-3 and TRBJ2-1, with a weak D call TRBD1 (5 bases). Germline V gene sequence: CDR1 LGHNA, CDR2 YSLEER. With 0 bases removed from V and 10 bases from J, the gap between germline ends came to 10 bases. CDR3 size: 13 residues.

CDR3 coding DNA: TGTGCCAGCAGTACGGGACTCCTGGGGGGTTCACCCCTCCACTTT. Its protein product is CASSTGLLGGSPLHF. The chain combines TRBV6-5 with TRBJ1-6; D possibly corresponds to TRBD1 (5 bases). V lost 5 bases to trimming and J lost 9 bases, with 17 bases between them. CDR1 is MNHEY and CDR2 is SVGAGI in the germline V gene. The length of the CDR3 is 15 residues.

The chain joins TRBV4-1 to TRBJ2-3, with 9 bases lining up with TRBD2. Unmatched junction bases numbered 14, after V lost 0 bases and J lost 1 base. The CDR3 runs to 20 residues. Germline CDR1 and CDR2: MGHRA and YSYEKL. The CDR3 loop is CASSQDPVGSGRRGTDTQYF. The DNA of the CDR3 is TGCGCCAGCAGCCAAGATCCGGTGGGTAGCGGGAGACGCGGCACAGATACGCAGTATTTT.

This chain uses TRBV6-5 with TRBJ1-1, with D unresolved. The CDR3 length is 13 residues. Trimming stripped 6 bases from V and 0 bases from J, with 8 bases between. CDR1 and CDR2 from the germline V gene are MNHEY and SVGAGI. The CDR3 DNA is TGTGCCAGCAGCCTGACACTGAACACTGAAGCTTTCTTT. It translates to CASSLTLNTEAFF.

V usage is TRBV10-3 and J usage is TRBJ2-7; 7 bases fit TRBD2. Per germline, CDR1 ENHRY and CDR2 SYGVKD. Trimming at V came to 4 bases and at J to 2 bases, leaving 8 bases not matched to a gene. The CDR3 length is 15 residues. CDR3 residues: CAISAGAGLTYEQYF. The CDR3, as DNA: TGTGCCATCAGTGCTGGAGCGGGGTTGACCTACGAGCAGTACTTC.

The DNA for the CDR3 is TGTGCCAGCAGCCCACCAGCGGGATTGGGCACCGGGGAGCTGTTTTTT. It is translated as CASSPPAGLGTGELFF. J is TRBJ2-2 and V is TRBV5-4, with 7 bases lining up with TRBD2. Germline assignment: CDR1 SGHNT and CDR2 YYREEE (reference sequence). Unmatched junction bases numbered 10, after V lost 4 bases and J lost 4 bases. The CDR3 covers 16 residues. Full variable domain (remainder filled in from reference TRBV5-4 and TRBJ2-2): ETGVTQSPTHLIKTRGQQVTLRCSSQSGHNTVSWYQQALGQGPQFIFQYYREEENGRGNFPPRFSGLQFPNYSSELNVNALELDDSALYLCASSPPAGLGTGELFFGEGSRLTVL.

The chain links TRBV18 to TRBJ1-6; 10 nucleotides line up with TRBD1. CDR3 length equals 15 residues. After removal of 0 bases from V and 7 bases from J, the junction contained 0 bases not matched to a gene. CDR1 is KGHSH, CDR2 LQKENI, per germline. The CDR3 nucleotides read TGTGCCAGCTCACCACCGGGACAGGGGAATTCACCCCTCCACTTT. It specifies CASSPPGQGNSPLHF.

The CDR3, as DNA: TGCAGTGCTAGGGGAACTGAAGCTTTCTTT. This encodes CSARGTEAFF. The chain carries TRBV20-1 and TRBJ1-1; D gene uncertain. Trimming pared 3 bases from V and 5 bases from J, leaving 4 bases between. The CDR3 spans 10 residues. The germline CDR1 and CDR2 sequences are DFQATT and SNEGSKA (reference sequence).

As DNA, the CDR3 is TGTGCCAGCAGCCGACAACAGAACACTGAAGCTTTCTTT. Protein: CASSRQQNTEAFF. The rearrangement links TRBV6-5 to TRBJ1-1; D is unclear. Trimming took 6 bases from V and 1 from J, leaving 9 bases between them. Germline CDR1 reads MNHEY; CDR2 reads SVGAGI. This CDR3 region has 13 residues.

The genes are TRBV25-1 and TRBJ2-4, with TRBD2 as a possible D gene (5 bases). The CDR3 totals 15 residues. V lost 3 bases to trimming and J lost 3 bases, with 12 bases between them. The germline gives CDR1 MGHDK, CDR2 SYGVNS. The CDR3 sequence is CASSDGGLGKNIQYF. The CDR3 bases are TGTGCCAGCAGTGACGGAGGACTTGGCAAAAACATTCAGTACTTC.

This sequence joins TRBV18 and TRBJ2-7; TRBD1 agrees at 9 bases. Germline V gene data show CDR1 as KGHSH and CDR2 as LQKENI. The CDR3 is made up of 15 amino acids. V lost 3 bases, J lost 2 bases, and 5 bases stayed unmatched. CDR3 residues: CASSPRDRVAYEQYF. DNA of the CDR3: TGTGCCAGCTCACCCCGGGACAGGGTAGCCTACGAGCAGTACTTC. The full variable domain, with the rest looked up from reference TRBV18 and TRBJ2-7, is NAGVMQNPRHLVRRRGQEARLRCSPMKGHSHVYWYRQLPEEGLKFMVYLQKENIIDESGMPKERFSAEFPKEGPSILRIQQVVRGDSAAYFCASSPRDRVAYEQYFGPGTRLTVT.

This chain links TRBV5-4 with TRBJ2-1; maybe TRBD1 (5 bases). Per germline, CDR1 SGHNT and CDR2 YYREEE (reference sequence). V dropped 1 base and J dropped 6 bases, with 14 bases sitting between them. The CDR3 spans 15 residues. For the CDR3, the DNA is TGTGCCAGCAGCTTGTTCACAGGTTGGTCCAATGAGCAGTTCTTC. The encoded protein is CASSLFTGWSNEQFF.

The chain joins TRBV11-2 to TRBJ2-5; D call uncertain. Between the trimmed V and J ends, which lost 3 bases and 5 bases, there was a span of 13 bases. Looked up from germline, CDR1 is SGHAT and CDR2 is FQNNGV. This CDR3 contains 14 residues. The CDR3 region has the DNA TGTGCCAGCAGCTTCGGAGATGTGAGGGAGACCCAGTACTTC. Its translation is CASSFGDVRETQYF.

Concerning this clone: Other DNA sequences within the sample encode an identical CDR3. V is TRBV9 and J is TRBJ2-3, with 11 bases lining up with TRBD2. Germline CDR1 and CDR2: SGDLS and YYNGEE. The CDR3 runs to 15 residues. The V gene end was trimmed by 3 bases and the J gene end by 3 bases; junction bases not matched to a gene: 3. Here the CDR3 reads CASSATSGSTDTQYF. For the CDR3, the DNA is TGTGCCAGCAGCGCCACTAGCGGGAGTACAGATACGCAGTATTTT.

This clone was detected only once. This chain connects TRBV19 to TRBJ2-1, with D perhaps given as TRBD1 or TRBD2 (6 bases each). CDR3 length: 15 residues. Trimming removed 3 bases from V and 1 base from J, with 10 bases in between. Germline loops: CDR1 LNHDA, CDR2 SQIVND (reference sequence). DNA for the CDR3: TGTGCCAGTAGTATTGGGGGGCCGTCCTACAATGAGCAGTTCTTC. It codes for CASSIGGPSYNEQFF. Full variable domain (rest looked up from reference TRBV19 and TRBJ2-1): DGGITQSPKYLFRKEGQNVTLSCEQNLNHDAMYWYRQDPGQGLRLIYYSQIVNDFQKGDIAEGYSVSREKKESFPLTVTSAQKNPTAFYLCASSIGGPSYNEQFFGPGTRLTVL.

The gene calls are TRBV19 and TRBJ2-7, with D hard to call. Per the germline V gene, CDR1 is LNHDA and CDR2 is SQIVND (reference sequence). The V end lost 1 base, the J end lost 2 bases, and 6 bases lay between the germline ends. The CDR3 contains 13 residues. The CDR3 nucleotides read TGTGCCAGTAGTATAGGGGATGCCTACGAGCAGTACTTC. As protein: CASSIGDAYEQYF.

The chain combines TRBV10-3 with TRBJ1-5; D perhaps matches TRBD1 (5 bases). CDR1 is ENHRY, CDR2 SYGVKD, per germline. CDR3 size: 13 residues. The chain's CDR3 is CATGREGNQPQHF. The DNA for the CDR3 is TGTGCGACCGGCAGGGAGGGAAATCAGCCCCAGCATTTT.